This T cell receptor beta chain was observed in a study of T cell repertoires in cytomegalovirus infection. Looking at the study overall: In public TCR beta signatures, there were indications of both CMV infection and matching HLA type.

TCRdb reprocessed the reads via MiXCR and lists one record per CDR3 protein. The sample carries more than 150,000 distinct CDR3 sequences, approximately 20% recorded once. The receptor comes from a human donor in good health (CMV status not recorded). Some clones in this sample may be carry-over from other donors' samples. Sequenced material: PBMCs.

The CDR3 is CASRGLAGLQETQYF. For the CDR3, the DNA is TGTGCCAGCAGGGGACTAGCGGGGCTACAAGAGACCCAGTACTTC. The V call is TRBV6-2 or TRBV6-3, the J call TRBJ2-5; TRBD2 agrees at 13 bases. The V gene's germline CDR1 is MNHEY and CDR2 SVGEGT. The CDR3 is 15 residues long. V dropped 6 bases and J dropped 2; count of bases not matched to a gene: 3.